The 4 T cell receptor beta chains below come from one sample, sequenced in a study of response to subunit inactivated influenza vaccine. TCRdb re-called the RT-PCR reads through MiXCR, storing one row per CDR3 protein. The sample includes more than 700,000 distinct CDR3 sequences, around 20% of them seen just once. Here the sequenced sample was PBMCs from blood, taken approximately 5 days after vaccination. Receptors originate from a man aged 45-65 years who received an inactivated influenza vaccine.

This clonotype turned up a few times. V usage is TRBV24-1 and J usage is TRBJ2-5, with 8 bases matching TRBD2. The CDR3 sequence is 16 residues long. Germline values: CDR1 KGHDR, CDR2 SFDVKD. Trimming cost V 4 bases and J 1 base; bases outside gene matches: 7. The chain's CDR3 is CATSELGTSFQETQYF. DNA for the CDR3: TGTGCCACCAGTGAACTCGGGACTAGTTTCCAAGAGACCCAGTACTTC.

As DNA, the CDR3 is TGTGCCAGCAACGGTAACAGGGGCTCAGTAGAGACCCAGTACTTC. Translating gives CASNGNRGSVETQYF. This rearrangement joins TRBV21-1 to TRBJ2-5; TRBD1, as called in the table, went unchecked against the DNA. TRBV21-1 is tagged as a pseudogene. There are 15 residues in the CDR3.

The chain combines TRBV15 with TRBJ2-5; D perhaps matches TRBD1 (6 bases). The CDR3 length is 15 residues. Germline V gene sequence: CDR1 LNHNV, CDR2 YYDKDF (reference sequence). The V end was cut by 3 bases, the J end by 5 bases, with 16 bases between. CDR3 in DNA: TGTGCCACCAGCAGTATACAGGGTAGTTGGGAGACCCAGTACTTC. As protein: CATSSIQGSWETQYF.

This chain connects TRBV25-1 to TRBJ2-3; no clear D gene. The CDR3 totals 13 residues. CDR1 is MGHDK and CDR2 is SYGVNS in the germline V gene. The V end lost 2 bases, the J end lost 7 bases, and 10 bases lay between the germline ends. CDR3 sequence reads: CASSEGPPHTQYF. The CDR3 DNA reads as TGTGCCAGCAGTGAAGGGCCCCCTCATACGCAGTATTTT.